These 6 T cell receptor beta chains were all obtained from the same sample, sequenced in a study of long-term antiretroviral therapy in people with HIV. At the survey level, the v3.0 immunoSEQ assay was run. Some clones are missing from TCRdb's copy, which holds only in-frame ones; the method was immunoSEQ multiplex PCR. The table includes 30,000 to 40,000 clones, around 79% detected once. The sample was unsorted PBMCs, taken 1.9 years after starting antiretroviral therapy. Source of these receptors: a man between 18 and 29 years old with HIV.

V usage is TRBV7-3 and J usage is TRBJ2-2; D gene uncertain. This CDR3 region has 14 residues. Trimming pared 5 bases from V and 3 bases from J, leaving 10 bases between. Germline CDR1 and CDR2: SGHTA and FQGTGA. CDR3 in DNA: TGTGCCAGCAGCCCCCATAGTGACACCGGGGAGCTGTTTTTT. Translation: CASSPHSDTGELFF. Based on the CDR3 plus reference TRBV7-3 and TRBJ2-2, the full variable domain is GAGVSQTPSNKVTEKGKYVELRCDPISGHTALYWYRQSLGQGPEFLIYFQGTGAADDSGLPNDRFFAVRPEGSVSTLKIQRTERGDSAVYLCASSPHSDTGELFFGEGSRLTVL.

The chain recombines TRBV5-1 with TRBJ1-2, with 7 bases that match TRBD1. The J segment lost 1 base and the V segment lost 0 bases, leaving 0 bases of the junction unmatched. Per the germline V gene, CDR1 is SGHRS and CDR2 is YFSETQ. There are 14 residues in the CDR3. The CDR3 region is CASSLGDSNYGYTF. DNA of the CDR3: TGCGCCAGCAGCTTGGGGGACAGTAACTATGGCTACACCTTC.

This clone was seen only once. The chain has TRBV2 and TRBJ2-3; 16 bases align to TRBD2. Germline V gene data show CDR1 as SNHLY and CDR2 as FYNNEI. V lost 10 bases to trimming and J lost 4 bases; unmatched junction nucleotides: 8. CDR3 length: 16 residues. This chain's CDR3 is CATEGTSGGAADTQYF. The CDR3 coding sequence is TGTGCCACTGAAGGGACTAGCGGGGGGGCTGCAGATACGCAGTATTTT.

This sequence joins TRBV5-6 and TRBJ2-5, with D unclear. This CDR3 has 13 amino acids. Trimming stripped 0 bases from V and 4 bases from J, with 7 bases between. The germline V gene encodes CDR1 SGHDT and CDR2 YYEEEE. CDR3 in amino acids: CASSLGGTETQYF. DNA for the CDR3: TGTGCCAGCAGCTTGGGTGGCACAGAGACCCAGTACTTC.

A remark on this clone: At one end, the junction sequence differs from germline, possibly due to a read error. CDR3 DNA sequence: TGTGCCAGCAGGTCGGCGACAGGGGGCAAGCAGCCCCAGCATTTT. It specifies CASRSATGGKQPQHF. The genes are TRBV2 and TRBJ1-5; 10 bases agree with TRBD1. The CDR3 has 15 amino acids. Germline V lookup: CDR1 SNHLY, CDR2 FYNNEI.

The rearrangement links TRBV25-1 to TRBJ1-1; D may be TRBD1 (6 bases). The germline V gene encodes CDR1 MGHDK and CDR2 SYGVNS. This CDR3 spans 13 amino acids. V dropped 1 base and J dropped 4 bases, with 7 bases sitting between them. CDR3: CASSESGATEAFF. CDR3 in DNA: TGTGCCAGCAGTGAATCAGGGGCCACTGAAGCTTTCTTT.